This T cell receptor (beta chain) was sequenced during a study of T cell repertoires in ileal Crohn's disease. Study-wide results and limits: Compared with CD4 T cells, sorted CD8 cells carried more expanded clones.

This clone was counted once. Its antigen remains unidentified. Other DNA sequences from this sample encode an identical CDR3 as well. The germline V gene encodes CDR1 MNHEY and CDR2 SMNVEV (reference sequence). This CDR3 has 14 amino acids. The V gene end was trimmed by 3 bases and the J gene end by 6 bases; junction bases not matched to a gene: 5. TCRdb's copy holds only in-frame clones and misses some; the assay was immunoSEQ multiplex PCR. Seen here are about a thousand clones, 83% observed once, and the top ten hold approximately 15%. The material sequenced was ileal tissue. The sequence was obtained from an adult with Crohn's disease. The chain joins TRBV27 to TRBJ2-3; 8 bases are a match to TRBD2. The CDR3 spells CASSFAGGTDTQYF. The CDR3 DNA is TGTGCCAGCAGTTTCGCGGGGGGTACGGATACGCAGTATTTT.